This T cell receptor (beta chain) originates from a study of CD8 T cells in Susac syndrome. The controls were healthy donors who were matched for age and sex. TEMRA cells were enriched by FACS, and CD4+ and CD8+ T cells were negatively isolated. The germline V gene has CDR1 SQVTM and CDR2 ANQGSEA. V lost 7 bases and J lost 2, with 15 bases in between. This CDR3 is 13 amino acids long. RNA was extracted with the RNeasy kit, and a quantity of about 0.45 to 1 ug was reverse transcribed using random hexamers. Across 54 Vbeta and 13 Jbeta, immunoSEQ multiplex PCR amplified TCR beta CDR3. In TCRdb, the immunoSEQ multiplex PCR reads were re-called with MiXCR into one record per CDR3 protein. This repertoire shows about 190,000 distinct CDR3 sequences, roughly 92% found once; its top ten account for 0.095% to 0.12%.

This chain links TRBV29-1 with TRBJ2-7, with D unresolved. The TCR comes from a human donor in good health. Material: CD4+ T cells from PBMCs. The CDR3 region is CSAPRQETYEQYV. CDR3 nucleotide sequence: TGCAGCGCCCCCCGGCAGGAGACCTACGAGCAGTACGTC.